This T cell receptor (beta chain) originates from a study of a mutant IDH1 vaccine in newly diagnosed glioma. As to this clone: Antigen specificity is unknown.

The CDR3 consists of 18 residues. V was clipped by 1 base and J by 2 bases, with 19 bases between them. Germline CDR1 LGHNA, CDR2 YSLEER. Profiled with immunoSEQ multiplex PCR; TCRdb holds only in-frame clones, not every one. In the table there are about 58,000 clones, about 86% of which are singletons. General observations from the study: Vaccination elicited immune responses in roughly 92% of patients.

Sample time point: week 5, during vaccination. Doses of 300 ug of mutant IDH1 20-mer peptide were given with topical imiquimod. The donors' diagnosis was new WHO grade 3 or 4 astrocytoma that was IDH1-mutant and ATRX-lost. The clonotype comes from a woman in her 50s with glioma. Sequences were derived from PBMCs, sampled from a glioma patient whose treatment included an IDH1 peptide vaccine. The V gene is TRBV4-3, the J gene TRBJ2-3; D might be TRBD2 (6 bases). The CDR3 spells CASSQGKTGVYFTDTQYF. The DNA of the CDR3 is TGCGCCAGCAGCCAAGGCAAGACGGGAGTCTACTTCACAGATACGCAGTATTTT.